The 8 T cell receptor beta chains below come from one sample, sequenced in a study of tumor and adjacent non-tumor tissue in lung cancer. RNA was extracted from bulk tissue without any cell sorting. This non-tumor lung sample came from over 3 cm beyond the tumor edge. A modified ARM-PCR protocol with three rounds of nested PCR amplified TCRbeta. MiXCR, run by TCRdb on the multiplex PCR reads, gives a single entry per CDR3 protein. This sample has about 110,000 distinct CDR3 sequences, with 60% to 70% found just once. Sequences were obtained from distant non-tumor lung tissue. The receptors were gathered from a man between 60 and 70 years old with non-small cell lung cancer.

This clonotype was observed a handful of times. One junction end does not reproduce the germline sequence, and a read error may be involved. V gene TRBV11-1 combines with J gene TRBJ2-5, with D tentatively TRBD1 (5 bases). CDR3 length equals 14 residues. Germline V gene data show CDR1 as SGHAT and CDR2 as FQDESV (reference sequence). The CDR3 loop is CAGSSGHGHETQYF. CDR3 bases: TGTGCCGGCAGCTCCGGACACGGCCACGAGACCCAGTACTTC.

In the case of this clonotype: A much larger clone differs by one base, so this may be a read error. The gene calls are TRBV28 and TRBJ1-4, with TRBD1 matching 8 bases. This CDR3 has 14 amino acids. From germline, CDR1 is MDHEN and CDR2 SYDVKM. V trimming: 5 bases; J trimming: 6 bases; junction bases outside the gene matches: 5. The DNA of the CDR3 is TGTGCCAGCAGTCCCGGGACAGGCGATGAAAAACTGTTTTTT. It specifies CASSPGTGDEKLFF.

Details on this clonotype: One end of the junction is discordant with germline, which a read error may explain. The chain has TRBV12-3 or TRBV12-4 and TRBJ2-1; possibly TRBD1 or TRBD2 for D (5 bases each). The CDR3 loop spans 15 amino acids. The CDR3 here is CASSPPGAGYNELFF. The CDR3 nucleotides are TGTGCCAGCAGCCCCCCCGGGGCAGGGTACAATGAGCTGTTCTTC.

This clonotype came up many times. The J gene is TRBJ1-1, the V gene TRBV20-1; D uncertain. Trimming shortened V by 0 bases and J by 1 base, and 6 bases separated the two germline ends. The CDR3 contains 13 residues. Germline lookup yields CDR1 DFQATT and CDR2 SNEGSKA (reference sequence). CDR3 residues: CSARESRNTEAFF. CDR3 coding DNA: TGCAGTGCTAGAGAGAGCCGGAACACTGAAGCTTTCTTT.

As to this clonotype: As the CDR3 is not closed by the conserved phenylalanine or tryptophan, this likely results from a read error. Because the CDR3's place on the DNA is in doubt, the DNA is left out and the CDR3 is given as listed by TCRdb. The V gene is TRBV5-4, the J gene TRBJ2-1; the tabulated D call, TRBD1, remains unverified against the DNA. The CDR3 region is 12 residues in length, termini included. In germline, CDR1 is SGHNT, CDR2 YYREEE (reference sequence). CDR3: CTSSFNRDPALS.

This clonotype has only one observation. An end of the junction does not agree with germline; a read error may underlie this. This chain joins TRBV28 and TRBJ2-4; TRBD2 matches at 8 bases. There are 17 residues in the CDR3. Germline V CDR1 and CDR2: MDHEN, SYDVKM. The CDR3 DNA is TGTGCAAGCAATTTATCGCGTAGCGGGATAGCCAAAAACATTCAGTACTTC. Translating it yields CASNLSRSGIAKNIQYF.

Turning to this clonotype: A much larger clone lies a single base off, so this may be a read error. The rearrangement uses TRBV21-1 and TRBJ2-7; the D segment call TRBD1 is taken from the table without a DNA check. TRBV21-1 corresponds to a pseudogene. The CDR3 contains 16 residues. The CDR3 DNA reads TGTGCCAGCAGCAAAGCGGACAGGGTTGGGTCCTGCGAGCAGTACTTC. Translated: CASSKADRVGSCEQYF.

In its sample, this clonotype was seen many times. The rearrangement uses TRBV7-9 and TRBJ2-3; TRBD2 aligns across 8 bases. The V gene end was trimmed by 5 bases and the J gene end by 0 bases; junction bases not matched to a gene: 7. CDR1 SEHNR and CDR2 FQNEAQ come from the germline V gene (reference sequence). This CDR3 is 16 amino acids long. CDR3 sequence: CASSPRTSRSTDTQYF. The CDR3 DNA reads TGTGCCAGCAGCCCCCGGACTAGCAGAAGCACAGATACGCAGTATTTT.